Below, 2 T cell receptor beta chains from the same sample are listed, as sequenced in a study of cytomegalovirus exposure and HLA in healthy donors listed by TCRdb under 2017. Preparation of the library involved the immunoSEQ multiplex PCR assay. The source is immuneACCESS, and TCRdb retained only in-frame sequences with V and J called. Part of the clones is not carried over; for the studies checked, unresolved V genes explain less than half of this, and the remainder is unexplained. Counted in this sample were 200,000 to 250,000 clones; around nine tenths of them appeared once. Jointly, the top ten make up approximately 1.1% of the sample. The sequencing sample was made of PBMCs. The origin of the receptors is a woman younger than 30 in good health and CMV-seronegative.

The chain couples TRBV2 to TRBJ2-1, with 8 bases that match TRBD2. The CDR3 sequence is 15 residues long. V lost 8 bases to trimming and J lost 5 bases; unmatched junction nucleotides: 11. CDR1 and CDR2 from the germline V gene are SNHLY and FYNNEI. CDR3 bases: TGTGCCAGCGTCCTGCTCGCGGGAGGCCACAATGAGCAGTTCTTC. This gives the protein CASVLLAGGHNEQFF.

The chain combines TRBV6-1 with TRBJ2-1, with 9 bases identical to TRBD2. CDR1 MNHNS and CDR2 SASEGT come from the germline V gene. The CDR3 is 16 residues long. The trim removed 6 bases at V and 6 bases at J, leaving 12 bases unmatched. CDR3 loop: CASSEIWTSVFNEQFF. Written as DNA, the CDR3 is TGTGCCAGCAGCGAAATTTGGACTAGCGTCTTCAATGAGCAGTTCTTC.